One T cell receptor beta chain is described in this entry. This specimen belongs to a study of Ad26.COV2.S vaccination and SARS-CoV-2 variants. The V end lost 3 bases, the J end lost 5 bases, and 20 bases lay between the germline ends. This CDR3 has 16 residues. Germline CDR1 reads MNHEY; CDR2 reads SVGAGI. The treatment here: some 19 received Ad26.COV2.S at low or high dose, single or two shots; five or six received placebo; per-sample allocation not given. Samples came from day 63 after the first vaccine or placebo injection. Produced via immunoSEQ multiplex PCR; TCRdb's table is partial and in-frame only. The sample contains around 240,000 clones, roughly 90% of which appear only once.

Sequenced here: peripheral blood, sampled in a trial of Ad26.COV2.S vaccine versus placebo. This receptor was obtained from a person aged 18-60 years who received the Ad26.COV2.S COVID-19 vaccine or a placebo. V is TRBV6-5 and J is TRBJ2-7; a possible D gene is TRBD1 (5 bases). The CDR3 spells CASSYAGWGSDNEQYF. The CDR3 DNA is TGTGCCAGCAGTTATGCAGGGTGGGGATCGGACAACGAGCAGTACTTC.